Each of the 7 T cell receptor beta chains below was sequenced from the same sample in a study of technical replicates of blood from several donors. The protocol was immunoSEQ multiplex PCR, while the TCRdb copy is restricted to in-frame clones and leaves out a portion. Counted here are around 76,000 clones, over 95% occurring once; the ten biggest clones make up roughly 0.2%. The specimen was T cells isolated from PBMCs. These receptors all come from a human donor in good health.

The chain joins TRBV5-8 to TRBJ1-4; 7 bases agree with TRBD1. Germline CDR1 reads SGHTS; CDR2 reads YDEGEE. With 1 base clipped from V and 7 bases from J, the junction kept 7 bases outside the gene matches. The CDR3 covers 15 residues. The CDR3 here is CASSLMGGTAEKLFF. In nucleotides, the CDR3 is TGTGCCAGCAGCTTGATGGGCGGGACAGCTGAAAAACTGTTTTTT.

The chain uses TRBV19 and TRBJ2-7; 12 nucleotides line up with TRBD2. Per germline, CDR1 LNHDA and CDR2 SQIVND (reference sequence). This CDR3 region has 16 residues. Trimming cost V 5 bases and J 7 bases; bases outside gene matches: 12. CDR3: CASSLGLAGGPWEQYF. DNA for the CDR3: TGTGCCAGTAGTCTTGGGCTAGCGGGAGGGCCATGGGAGCAGTACTTC.

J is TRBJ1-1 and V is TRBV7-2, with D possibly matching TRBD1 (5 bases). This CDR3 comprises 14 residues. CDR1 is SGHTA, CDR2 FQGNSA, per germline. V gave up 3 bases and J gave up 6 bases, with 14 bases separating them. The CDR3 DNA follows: TGTGCCAGCAGCTTTATCGGGGGGAGGGCTGAAGCTTTCTTT. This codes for CASSFIGGRAEAFF.

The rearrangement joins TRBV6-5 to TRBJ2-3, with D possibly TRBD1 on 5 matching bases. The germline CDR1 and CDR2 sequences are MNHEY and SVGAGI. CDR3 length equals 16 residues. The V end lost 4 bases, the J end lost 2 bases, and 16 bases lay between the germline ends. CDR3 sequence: CASSSETVVLTDTQYF. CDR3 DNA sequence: TGTGCCAGCAGTTCTGAGACAGTAGTACTCACAGATACGCAGTATTTT.

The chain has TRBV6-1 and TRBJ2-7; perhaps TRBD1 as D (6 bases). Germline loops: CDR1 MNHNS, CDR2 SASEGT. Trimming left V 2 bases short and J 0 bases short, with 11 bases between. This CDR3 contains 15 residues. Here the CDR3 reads CASSEHRTASYEQYF. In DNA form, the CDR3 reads TGTGCCAGCAGTGAACACCGGACAGCCTCCTACGAGCAGTACTTC.

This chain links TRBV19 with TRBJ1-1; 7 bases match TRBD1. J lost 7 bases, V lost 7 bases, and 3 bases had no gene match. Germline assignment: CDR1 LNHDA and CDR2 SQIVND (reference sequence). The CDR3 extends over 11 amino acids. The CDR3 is CASMRGREAFF. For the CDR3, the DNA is TGTGCCAGTATGAGGGGGCGTGAAGCTTTCTTT.

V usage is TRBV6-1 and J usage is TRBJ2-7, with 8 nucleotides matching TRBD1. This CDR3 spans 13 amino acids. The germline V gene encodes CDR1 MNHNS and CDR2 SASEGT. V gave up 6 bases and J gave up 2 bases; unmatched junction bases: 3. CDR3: CASSWGQAYEQYF. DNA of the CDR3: TGTGCCAGCAGCTGGGGACAGGCCTACGAGCAGTACTTC.